Below, 20 T cell receptor beta chains from the same sample are listed, as sequenced in a study of early T cells in non-severe SARS-CoV-2 infection. From the 5' RACE reads, TCRdb called clonotypes with MiXCR, one entry per CDR3 protein. The table shows about 81,000 distinct CDR3 sequences, with 5.5% to 7.5% occurring only once. Sequencing was carried out using whole blood. The receptors originated from an adult who was a healthcare worker with PCR-confirmed SARS-CoV-2 infection or an uninfected control (not recorded which).

This clonotype was detected ten times or more. The chain is built from TRBV19 and TRBJ1-2, with a tentative D call TRBD1 (5 bases). Germline V lookup: CDR1 LNHDA, CDR2 SQIVND (reference sequence). With 6 bases removed from V and 2 bases from J, the gap between germline ends came to 13 bases. The CDR3 length is 14 residues. The CDR3 loop is CASSQPGTNYGYTF. CDR3 coding DNA: TGTGCCAGTAGCCAACCCGGGACGAACTATGGCTACACCTTC.

This clonotype was recorded a few times. This chain uses TRBV7-8 with TRBJ1-3, with TRBD1 matching over 7 bases. Germline CDR1 reads SGHVS; CDR2 reads FQNEAQ. The CDR3 has 19 amino acids. J lost 1 base, V lost 1 base, and 13 bases had no gene match. Written as DNA, the CDR3 is TGTGCCAGCAGCTTAGGGGGACAGAAGTCTCCTAGGTCTGGAAACACCATATATTTT. Protein sequence: CASSLGGQKSPRSGNTIYF.

This rearrangement joins TRBV4-3 to TRBJ2-3, with D possibly TRBD2 on 6 matching bases. Germline-derived CDR1 and CDR2 are LGHNA and YSLEER. V shed 5 bases and J shed 3 bases, with 21 bases lying between them. The CDR3 is 17 residues long. The CDR3 spells CASSYQLATGRTDTQYF. The CDR3 DNA is TGCGCCAGCAGCTACCAACTAGCAACCGGGAGAACAGATACGCAGTATTTT.

This clonotype occurred many times. This chain connects TRBV14 to TRBJ1-1; D may be TRBD1 (5 bases). The CDR3 runs 13 residues. With 5 bases removed from V and 5 bases from J, the gap between germline ends came to 12 bases. The germline V gene encodes CDR1 SGHDN and CDR2 FVKESK. The CDR3 sequence: CASSKTAGTEAFF. The CDR3 DNA follows: TGTGCCAGCAGCAAGACAGCGGGGACTGAAGCTTTCTTT.

This clonotype appeared a few times. This chain links TRBV7-9 with TRBJ2-4; D remains ambiguous. Germline V lookup: CDR1 SEHNR, CDR2 FQNEAQ (reference sequence). V was shortened by 4 bases and J by 1 base, with 17 bases between the two germline ends. This CDR3 spans 17 amino acids. The CDR3 spells CASSSTTTHGAKNIQYF. The CDR3 DNA sequence: TGTGCCAGCAGCTCAACAACGACACATGGGGCCAAAAACATTCAGTACTTC.

The chain carries TRBV11-2 and TRBJ1-3, with D perhaps matching TRBD1 (5 bases). CDR3 length: 18 amino acids. The germline CDR1 and CDR2 sequences are SGHAT and FQNNGV. Between the trimmed V and J ends, which lost 0 bases and 0 bases, there was a span of 15 bases. CDR3 amino acids: CASSLDLRTLSSGNTIYF. The CDR3 DNA follows: TGTGCCAGCAGCTTAGATCTTAGGACACTGAGCTCTGGAAACACCATATATTTT.

This clonotype appeared many times. The chain has TRBV6-1 and TRBJ2-5; D call uncertain. The V gene's germline CDR1 is MNHNS and CDR2 SASEGT. V was clipped by 4 bases and J by 1 base, with 1 base between them. The CDR3 runs 11 residues. The CDR3 nucleotides read TGTGCCAGCAGTGTCCAAGAGACCCAGTACTTC. The encoded protein is CASSVQETQYF.

This clonotype has only a few counts. The chain carries TRBV11-2 and TRBJ2-7, with 8 bases aligning to TRBD1. Germline assignment: CDR1 SGHAT and CDR2 FQNNGV. The CDR3 has 16 amino acids. With 0 bases clipped from V and 2 bases from J, the junction kept 6 bases outside the gene matches. For the CDR3, the DNA is TGTGCCAGCAGCTTAGATCTGGGGACAGGAGCCTACGAGCAGTACTTC. This gives the protein CASSLDLGTGAYEQYF.

This clonotype occurred many times. This chain connects TRBV4-2 to TRBJ1-1; D is perhaps TRBD1 (5 bases). This CDR3 is 14 amino acids long. Germline values: CDR1 LGHNA, CDR2 YNFKEQ. Trimming stripped 0 bases from V and 8 bases from J, with 13 bases between. The CDR3 region has the DNA TGTGCCAGCAGCCAAGAACCGGGGGGTACCGAAGCTTTCTTT. Translating it yields CASSQEPGGTEAFF.

In this sample, this clonotype turned up many times. The chain combines TRBV20-1 with TRBJ1-3, with D possibly being TRBD1 (6 bases). Germline V lookup: CDR1 DFQATT, CDR2 SNEGSKA (reference sequence). V was clipped by 2 bases and J by 2 bases, with 10 bases between them. The CDR3 has 14 amino acids. CDR3 residues: CSARTEGAGNTIYF. The CDR3, as DNA: TGCAGTGCTAGAACCGAGGGGGCTGGAAACACCATATATTTT.

In its sample, this clonotype was seen many times. CDR3 amino acids: CASSEGLLYNEQFF. The DNA of the CDR3 is TGTGCCAGCAGCGAGGGACTACTCTACAATGAGCAGTTCTTC. The V call is TRBV7-2, the J call TRBJ2-1, with 7 positions matching TRBD2. V dropped 5 bases and J dropped 3; count of bases not matched to a gene: 4. Looked up from germline, CDR1 is SGHTA and CDR2 is FQGNSA. CDR3 length equals 14 residues.

The chain is built from TRBV27 and TRBJ1-6, with D maybe TRBD1 (5 bases). The CDR3 is made up of 12 amino acids. V dropped 6 bases and J dropped 10 bases, with 10 bases sitting between them. Germline V gives CDR1 MNHEY, CDR2 SMNVEV (reference sequence). CDR3 bases: TGTGCCAGCAGCAAAGGGGTCTCACCCCTCCACTTT. Translating it yields CASSKGVSPLHF.

At least ten counts were recorded for this clonotype. This chain uses TRBV2 with TRBJ2-1, with 16 positions matching TRBD2. The ends lost 6 bases at V and 4 bases at J; junction bases unmatched: 3. The CDR3 length is 16 residues. Germline-derived CDR1 and CDR2 are SNHLY and FYNNEI. For the CDR3, the DNA is TGTGCCAGCAGAGGGACTAGCGGGGGGGTTTACAATGAGCAGTTCTTC. It encodes CASRGTSGGVYNEQFF.

This clonotype was observed at least ten times. The chain links TRBV5-1 to TRBJ2-3; 11 bases align to TRBD2. Unmatched junction bases numbered 7, after V lost 0 bases and J lost 4 bases. The CDR3 spans 17 residues. Germline V CDR1 and CDR2: SGHRS, YFSETQ. This chain's CDR3 is CASSLGNSGGASDTQYF. The CDR3 region has the DNA TGCGCCAGCAGCTTGGGGAATAGCGGGGGGGCCTCAGATACGCAGTATTTT.

The table lists this clonotype with a few counts. This rearrangement joins TRBV18 to TRBJ1-2; D might be TRBD1 (5 bases). This CDR3 has 12 residues. Germline CDR1 is KGHSH and CDR2 is LQKENI. The ends were cut back, 6 bases at V and 4 bases at J, with 9 bases in the middle. Written as DNA, the CDR3 is TGTGCCAGCTCGCAAGACAGCTATGGCTACACCTTC. Translated: CASSQDSYGYTF.

Only a few counts were recorded for this clonotype. The chain couples TRBV24-1 to TRBJ2-7; a weak D match, TRBD1 (6 bases). CDR1 and CDR2 from the germline V gene are KGHDR and SFDVKD. The CDR3 consists of 13 residues. The V end was cut by 2 bases, the J end by 5 bases, with 9 bases between. CDR3 nucleotides: TGTGCCACCAGTGATTGGGCAGGGGACGAGCAGTACTTC. Residues: CATSDWAGDEQYF.

This clonotype was seen ten or more times. This CDR3 is CASSLDPNTGELFF. In DNA, the CDR3 is TGTGCCAGCAGCTTAGACCCAAACACCGGGGAGCTGTTTTTT. The chain has TRBV7-2 and TRBJ2-2; D gene unclear. Germline loops: CDR1 SGHTA, CDR2 FQGNSA. The CDR3 is made up of 14 amino acids. Trimming took off 1 base at V and 2 bases at J, with 5 bases between the two ends.

The V gene is TRBV18, the J gene TRBJ2-3, with 7 positions matching TRBD1. Germline CDR1 reads KGHSH; CDR2 reads LQKENI. The J segment lost 8 bases and the V segment lost 3 bases, leaving 11 bases of the junction unmatched. This CDR3 is 15 amino acids long. The CDR3 loop reads CASSPPGTAAGTQYF. Here the CDR3 DNA reads TGTGCCAGCTCACCCCCGGGGACAGCCGCAGGTACGCAGTATTTT.

There are a few counts of this clonotype. V gene TRBV6-6 combines with J gene TRBJ2-2, with 7 bases fitting TRBD1. The CDR3 has 16 residues. V trimming: 6 bases; J trimming: 2 bases; junction bases outside the gene matches: 9. Germline V gives CDR1 MNHNY, CDR2 SVGAGI (reference sequence). The CDR3 DNA reads TGTGCCAGCAGCCGTACTACAGGGGCCAACACCGGGGAGCTGTTTTTT. Encoded protein: CASSRTTGANTGELFF.

The DNA of the CDR3 is TGTGCCAGCAGAAGGGCCGCCGGAGACACCATATATTTT. Translation gives CASRRAAGDTIYF. This chain uses TRBV6-5 with TRBJ1-3; no reliable D call. The length of the CDR3 is 13 residues. V was trimmed by 6 bases and J by 8 bases, leaving 14 bases between them. Germline CDR1 and CDR2: MNHEY and SVGAGI.